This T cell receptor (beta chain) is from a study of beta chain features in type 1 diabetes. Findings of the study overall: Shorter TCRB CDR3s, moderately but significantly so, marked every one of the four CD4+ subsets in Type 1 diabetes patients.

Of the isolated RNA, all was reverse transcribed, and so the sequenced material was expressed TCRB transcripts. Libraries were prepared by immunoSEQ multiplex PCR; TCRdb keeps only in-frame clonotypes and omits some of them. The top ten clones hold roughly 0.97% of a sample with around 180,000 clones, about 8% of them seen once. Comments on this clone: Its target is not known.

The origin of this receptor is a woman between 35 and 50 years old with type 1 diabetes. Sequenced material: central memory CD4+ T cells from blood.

CDR3 DNA sequence: TGCGCCAGCAGCCTGAACAGGGGCACTCAGCCCCAGCATTTT. This gives the protein CASSLNRGTQPQHF. The J gene is TRBJ1-5, the V gene TRBV4-3, with 7 nucleotides matching TRBD1. CDR1 is LGHNA and CDR2 is YSLEER in the germline V gene. After removal of 4 bases from V and 6 bases from J, the junction contained 6 bases not matched to a gene. This CDR3 region has 14 residues.